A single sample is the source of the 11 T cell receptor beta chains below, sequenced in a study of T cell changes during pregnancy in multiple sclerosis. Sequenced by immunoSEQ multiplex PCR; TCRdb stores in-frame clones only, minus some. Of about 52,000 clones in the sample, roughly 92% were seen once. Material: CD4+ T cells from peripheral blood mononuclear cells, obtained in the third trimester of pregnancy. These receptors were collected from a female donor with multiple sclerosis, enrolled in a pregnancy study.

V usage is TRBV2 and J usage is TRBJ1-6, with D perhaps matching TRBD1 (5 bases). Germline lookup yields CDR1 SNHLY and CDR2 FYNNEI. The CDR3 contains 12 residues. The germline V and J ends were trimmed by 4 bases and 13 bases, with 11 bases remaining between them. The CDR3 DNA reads TGTGCCAGCAGTGCGGGCAGGGCCCCCCTCCACTTT. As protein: CASSAGRAPLHF.

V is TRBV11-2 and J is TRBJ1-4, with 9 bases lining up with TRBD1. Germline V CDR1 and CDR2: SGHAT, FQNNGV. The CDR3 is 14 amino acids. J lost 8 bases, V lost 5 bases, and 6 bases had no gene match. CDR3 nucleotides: TGTGCCAGCAGCCGGGACAGGGTGGGGGAAAAACTGTTTTTT. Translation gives CASSRDRVGEKLFF.

For the CDR3, the DNA is TGCAGCGCTAGTCAGGGGGCTAATACTGAAGCTTTCTTT. Its translation is CSASQGANTEAFF. J is TRBJ1-1 and V is TRBV29-1, with 8 bases matching TRBD1. Per germline, CDR1 SQVTM and CDR2 ANQGSEA. The CDR3 has 13 amino acids. J gave up 5 bases and V 7 bases, and 9 bases lay outside the gene matches.

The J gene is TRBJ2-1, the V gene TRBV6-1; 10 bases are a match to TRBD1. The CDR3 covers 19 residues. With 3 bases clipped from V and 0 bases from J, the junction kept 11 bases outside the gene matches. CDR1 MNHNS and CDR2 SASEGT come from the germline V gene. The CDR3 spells CASSDRDRGRGDSYNEQFF. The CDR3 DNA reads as TGTGCCAGCAGTGACCGGGACAGGGGTCGAGGAGACTCCTACAATGAGCAGTTCTTC.

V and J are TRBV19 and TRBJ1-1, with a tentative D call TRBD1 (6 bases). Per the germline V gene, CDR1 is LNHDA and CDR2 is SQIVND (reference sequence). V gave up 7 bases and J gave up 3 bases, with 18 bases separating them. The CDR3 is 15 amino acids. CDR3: CASKSGGGADTEAFF. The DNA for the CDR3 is TGTGCCAGTAAGTCCGGGGGGGGCGCGGACACTGAAGCTTTCTTT.

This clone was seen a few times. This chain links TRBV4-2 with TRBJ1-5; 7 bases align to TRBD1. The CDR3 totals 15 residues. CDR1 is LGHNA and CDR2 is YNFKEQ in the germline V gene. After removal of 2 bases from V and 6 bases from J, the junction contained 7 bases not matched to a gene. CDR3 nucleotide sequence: TGTGCCAGCAGCCAAACGACAGGGTCGGCTCAGCCCCAGCATTTT. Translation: CASSQTTGSAQPQHF.

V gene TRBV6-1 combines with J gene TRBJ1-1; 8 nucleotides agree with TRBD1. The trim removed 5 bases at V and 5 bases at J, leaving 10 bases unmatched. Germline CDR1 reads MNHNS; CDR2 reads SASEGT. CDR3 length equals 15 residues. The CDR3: CASSPTTGGWTEAFF. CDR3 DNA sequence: TGTGCCAGCAGTCCAACCACAGGGGGATGGACTGAAGCTTTCTTT.

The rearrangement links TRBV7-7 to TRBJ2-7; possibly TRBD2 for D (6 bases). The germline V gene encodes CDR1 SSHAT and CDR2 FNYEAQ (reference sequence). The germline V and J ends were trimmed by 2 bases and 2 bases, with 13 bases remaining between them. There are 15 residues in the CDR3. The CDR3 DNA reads TGTGCCAGCAGCTTAAGGGCGGGATCCACCTACGAGCAGTACTTC. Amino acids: CASSLRAGSTYEQYF.

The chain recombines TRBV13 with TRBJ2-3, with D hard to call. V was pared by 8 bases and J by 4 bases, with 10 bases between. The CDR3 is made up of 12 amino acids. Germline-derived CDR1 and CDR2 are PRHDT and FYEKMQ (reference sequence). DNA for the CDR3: TGTGCCAGCTTCCCAATTGCAGATACGCAGTATTTT. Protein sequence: CASFPIADTQYF.

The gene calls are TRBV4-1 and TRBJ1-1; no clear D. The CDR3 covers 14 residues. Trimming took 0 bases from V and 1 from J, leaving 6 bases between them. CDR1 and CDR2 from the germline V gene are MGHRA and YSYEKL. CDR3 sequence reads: CASSQEIGNTEAFF. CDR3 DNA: TGCGCCAGCAGCCAAGAGATCGGGAACACTGAAGCTTTCTTT.

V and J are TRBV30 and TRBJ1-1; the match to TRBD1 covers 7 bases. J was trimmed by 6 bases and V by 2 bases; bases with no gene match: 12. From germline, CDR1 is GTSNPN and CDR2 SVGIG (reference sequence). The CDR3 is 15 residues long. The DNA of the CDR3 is TGTGCCTGGAGTTTCTACACAGGGGCTATCTCTGAAGCTTTCTTT. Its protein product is CAWSFYTGAISEAFF.